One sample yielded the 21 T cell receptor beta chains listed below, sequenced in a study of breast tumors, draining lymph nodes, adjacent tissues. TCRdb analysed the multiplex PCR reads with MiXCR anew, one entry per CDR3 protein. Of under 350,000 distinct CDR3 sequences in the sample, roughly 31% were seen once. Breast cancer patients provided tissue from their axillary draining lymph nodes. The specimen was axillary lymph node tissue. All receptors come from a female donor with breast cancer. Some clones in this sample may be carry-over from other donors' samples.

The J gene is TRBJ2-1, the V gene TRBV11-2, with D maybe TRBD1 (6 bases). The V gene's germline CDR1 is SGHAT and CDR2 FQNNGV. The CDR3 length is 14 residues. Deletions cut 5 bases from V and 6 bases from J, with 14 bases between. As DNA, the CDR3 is TGTGCCAGCAGCCTCATGGACAGAAGCAATGAGCAGTTCTTC. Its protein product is CASSLMDRSNEQFF.

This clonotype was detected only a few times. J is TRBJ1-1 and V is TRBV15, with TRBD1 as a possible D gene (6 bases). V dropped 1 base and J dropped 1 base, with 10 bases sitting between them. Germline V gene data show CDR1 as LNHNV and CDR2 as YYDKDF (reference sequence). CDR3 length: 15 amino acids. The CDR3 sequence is CATSRGGHSNTEAFF. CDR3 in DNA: TGTGCCACCAGCAGAGGGGGACATTCGAACACTGAAGCTTTCTTT.

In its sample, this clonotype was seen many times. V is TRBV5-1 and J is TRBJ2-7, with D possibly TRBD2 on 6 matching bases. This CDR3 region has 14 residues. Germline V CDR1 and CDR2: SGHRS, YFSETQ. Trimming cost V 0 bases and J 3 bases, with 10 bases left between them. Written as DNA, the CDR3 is TGCGCCAGCAGCTTGGGGGGACTTGACTACGAGCAGTACTTC. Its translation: CASSLGGLDYEQYF.

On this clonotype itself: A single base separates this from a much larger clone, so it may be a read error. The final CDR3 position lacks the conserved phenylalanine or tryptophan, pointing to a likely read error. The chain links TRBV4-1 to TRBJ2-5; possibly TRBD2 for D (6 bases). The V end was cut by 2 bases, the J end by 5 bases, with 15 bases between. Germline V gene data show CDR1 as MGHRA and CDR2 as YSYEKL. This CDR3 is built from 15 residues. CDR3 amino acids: CASSQQHSSGETQYL. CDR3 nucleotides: TGCGCCAGCAGCCAACAACACTCGAGCGGGGAGACCCAGTACCTC.

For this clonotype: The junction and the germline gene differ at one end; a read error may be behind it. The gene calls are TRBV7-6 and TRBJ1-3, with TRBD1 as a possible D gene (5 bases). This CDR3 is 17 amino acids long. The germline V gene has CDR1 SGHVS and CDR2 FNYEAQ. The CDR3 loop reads CASSSAGGRPSGNPIYF. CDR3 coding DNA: TGTGCCAGCAGCTCAGCGGGGGGGAGACCCTCTGGAAACCCCATATATTTT.

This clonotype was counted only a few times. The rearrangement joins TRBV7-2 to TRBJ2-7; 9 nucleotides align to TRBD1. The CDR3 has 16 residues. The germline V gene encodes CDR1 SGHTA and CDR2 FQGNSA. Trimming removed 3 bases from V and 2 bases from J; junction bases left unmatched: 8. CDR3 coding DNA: TGTGCCAGCAGCTTGGAATGGCGACAGGGGGCCTACGAGCAGTACTTC. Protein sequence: CASSLEWRQGAYEQYF.

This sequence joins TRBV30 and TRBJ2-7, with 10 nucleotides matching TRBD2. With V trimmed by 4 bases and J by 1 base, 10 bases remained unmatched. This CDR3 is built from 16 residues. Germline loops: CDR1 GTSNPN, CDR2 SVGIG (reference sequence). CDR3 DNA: TGTGCCTGGACTCTAGGGCTAGCGGGAGCGTCCTACGAGCAGTACTTC. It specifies CAWTLGLAGASYEQYF.

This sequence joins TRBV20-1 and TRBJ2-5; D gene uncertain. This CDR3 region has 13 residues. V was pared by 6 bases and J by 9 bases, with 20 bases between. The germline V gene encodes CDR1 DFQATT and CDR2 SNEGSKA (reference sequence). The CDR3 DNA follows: TGCAGTGCGGAAGAGGCAGACCAAGAAGCCCAGTACTTC. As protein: CSAEEADQEAQYF.

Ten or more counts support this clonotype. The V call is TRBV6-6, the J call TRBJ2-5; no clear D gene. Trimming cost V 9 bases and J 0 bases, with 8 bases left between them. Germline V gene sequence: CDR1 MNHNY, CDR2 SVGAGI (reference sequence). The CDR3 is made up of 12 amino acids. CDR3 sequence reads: CASKQNQETQYF. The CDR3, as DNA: TGTGCCAGTAAACAGAACCAAGAGACCCAGTACTTC.

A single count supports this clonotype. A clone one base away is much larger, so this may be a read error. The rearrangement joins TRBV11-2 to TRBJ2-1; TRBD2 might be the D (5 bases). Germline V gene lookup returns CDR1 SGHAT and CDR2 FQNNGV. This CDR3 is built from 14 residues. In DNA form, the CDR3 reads TGTGCCAGCAGCTTAGCGGGATACTACAAAGAGCAGTTCTTC. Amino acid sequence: CASSLAGYYKEQFF.

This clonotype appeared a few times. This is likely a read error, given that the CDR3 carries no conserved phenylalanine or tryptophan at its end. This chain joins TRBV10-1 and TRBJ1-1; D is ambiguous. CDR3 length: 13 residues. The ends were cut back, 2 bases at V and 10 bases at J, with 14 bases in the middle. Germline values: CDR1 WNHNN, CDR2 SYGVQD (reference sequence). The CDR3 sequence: CASSETTQWGAFL. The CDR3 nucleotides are TGCGCCAGCAGTGAGACGACCCAGTGGGGAGCTTTCCTT.

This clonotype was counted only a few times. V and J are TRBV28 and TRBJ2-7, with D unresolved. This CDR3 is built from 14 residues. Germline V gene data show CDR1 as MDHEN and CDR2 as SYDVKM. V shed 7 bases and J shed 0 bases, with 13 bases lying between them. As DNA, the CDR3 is TGTGCCAGCAAACGGAAAAGGAGCTCCTACGAGCAGTACTTC. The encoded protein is CASKRKRSSYEQYF.

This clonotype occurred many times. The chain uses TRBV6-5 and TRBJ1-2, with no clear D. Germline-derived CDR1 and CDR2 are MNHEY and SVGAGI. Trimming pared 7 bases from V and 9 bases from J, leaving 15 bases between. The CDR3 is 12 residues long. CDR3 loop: CASTPAQGSYTF. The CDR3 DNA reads TGTGCCAGCACACCTGCTCAAGGGAGCTACACCTTC.

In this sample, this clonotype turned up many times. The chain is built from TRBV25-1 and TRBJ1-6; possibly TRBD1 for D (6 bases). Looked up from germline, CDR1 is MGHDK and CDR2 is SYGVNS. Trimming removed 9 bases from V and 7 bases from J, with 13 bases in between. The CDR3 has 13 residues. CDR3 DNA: TGTGCCAGTCAGGGTAGGGGGAATTCACCCCTCCACTTT. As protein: CASQGRGNSPLHF.

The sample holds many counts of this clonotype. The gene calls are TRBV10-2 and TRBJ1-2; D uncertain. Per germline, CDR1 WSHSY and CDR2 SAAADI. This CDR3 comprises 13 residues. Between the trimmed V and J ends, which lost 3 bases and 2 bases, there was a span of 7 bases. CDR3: CASSETANYGYTF. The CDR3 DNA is TGCGCCAGCAGTGAAACAGCGAACTATGGCTACACCTTC.

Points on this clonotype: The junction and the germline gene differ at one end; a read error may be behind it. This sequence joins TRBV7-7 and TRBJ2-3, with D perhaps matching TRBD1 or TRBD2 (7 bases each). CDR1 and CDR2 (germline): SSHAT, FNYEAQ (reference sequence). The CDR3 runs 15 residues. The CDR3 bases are TGTGCTAGCAGCTTCAGGGGGGGGTGGACAGATACGCAGTATTTT. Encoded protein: CASSFRGGWTDTQYF.

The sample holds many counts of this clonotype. The CDR3 DNA reads TGTGCCATCAGTGAGACAGGGGGCGCGAGCTATGGCTACACCTTC. It specifies CAISETGGASYGYTF. V and J are TRBV10-3 and TRBJ1-2; TRBD1 agrees at 9 bases. The ends lost 2 bases at V and 4 bases at J; junction bases unmatched: 5. This CDR3 comprises 15 residues. CDR1 and CDR2 (germline): ENHRY, SYGVKD.

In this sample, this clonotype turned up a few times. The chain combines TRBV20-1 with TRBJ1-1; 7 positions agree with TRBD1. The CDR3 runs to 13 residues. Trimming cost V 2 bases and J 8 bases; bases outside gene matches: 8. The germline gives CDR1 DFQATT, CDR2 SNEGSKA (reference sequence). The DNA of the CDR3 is TGCAGTGCTAGACCCCGACAGGGTCGGGAAGCTTTCTTT. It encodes CSARPRQGREAFF.

CDR3 amino acids: CASNQGVTEAFF. The CDR3 bases are TGTGCCAGCAACCAGGGGGTGACTGAAGCTTTCTTT. The rearrangement joins TRBV12-3 or TRBV12-4 to TRBJ1-1; 7 nucleotides line up with TRBD1. The CDR3 consists of 12 residues. After removal of 7 bases from V and 5 bases from J, the junction contained 4 bases not matched to a gene.

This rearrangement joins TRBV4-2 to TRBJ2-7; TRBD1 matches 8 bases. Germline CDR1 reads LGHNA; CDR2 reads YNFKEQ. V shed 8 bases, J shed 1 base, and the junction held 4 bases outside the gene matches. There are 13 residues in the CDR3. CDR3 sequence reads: CASAGTGSYEQYF. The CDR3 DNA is TGTGCCAGCGCCGGGACAGGATCCTACGAGCAGTACTTC.

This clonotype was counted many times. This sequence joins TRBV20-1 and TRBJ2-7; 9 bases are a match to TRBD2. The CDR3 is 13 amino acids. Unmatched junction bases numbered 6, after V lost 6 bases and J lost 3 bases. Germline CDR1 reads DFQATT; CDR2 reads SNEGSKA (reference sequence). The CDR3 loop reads CSAISGSLYEQYF. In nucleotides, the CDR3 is TGCAGTGCAATTAGCGGGAGTCTCTACGAGCAGTACTTC.